This T cell receptor (beta chain) is from a study of cytomegalovirus exposure and HLA in healthy donors. A remark on this clone: Its antigen is unidentified.

Researchers ran the PCR with 60 Vbeta and 13 Jbeta primers. The repertoire was sequenced with immunoSEQ multiplex PCR; TCRdb's copy has only in-frame clones and lacks some. This listing includes around 70,000 clones. CDR3 length: 16 amino acids. V lost 4 bases, J lost 0 bases, and 8 bases stayed unmatched. CDR1 and CDR2 (germline): LNHNV, YYDKDF (reference sequence). Notes on the study in general: 164 TCR beta chains were listed as cytomegalovirus-associated.

The TCR was taken from a female donor in good health and CMV-seropositive. Sequencing used PBMCs. The rearrangement links TRBV15 to TRBJ1-1; TRBD1 matches 7 bases. Here the CDR3 reads CATSTGTDRVNTEAFF. The CDR3 DNA is TGTGCCACCAGCACAGGAACCGACAGGGTGAACACTGAAGCTTTCTTT.